The TCR beta chain under discussion was sequenced for a study of control samples from healthy donors and cancer patients. This clone is a singleton in its sample. This table comes from immunoSEQ multiplex PCR, and its TCRdb copy is limited to in-frame clones, with some not included. The sample lists approximately 50,000 clones, roughly 86% occurring once. V lost 1 base and J lost 1, with 8 bases in between. The CDR3 is made up of 14 amino acids. CDR1 is LNHDA and CDR2 is SQIVND in the germline V gene (reference sequence). This chain links TRBV19 with TRBJ2-7, with D maybe TRBD2 (5 bases). Sequences were obtained from PBMCs. The sequence was collected from a woman aged 55-69 years with lung cancer. The CDR3: CASSIAGRSYEQYF. CDR3 nucleotides: TGTGCCAGTAGTATAGCGGGAAGATCCTACGAGCAGTACTTC.